This T cell receptor (beta chain) was captured in a study of CXCR3-negative and CXCR3-positive naive CD8 T cells (dated by TCRdb to the late 2010s). Regarding the research as a whole: In total, 130 million to 150 million TRB reads were obtained, which works out to roughly 1.5 +/- 0.3 million reads per library. Data from under 12 donors, pooled across two independent experiments, went into the diversity and physicochemical repertoire analyses. Naive subsets from roughly 5 donors and memory cells from 3 donors were included in the TRBV-TRBJ cluster analysis.

Each CD8+ T cell subset was flow-sorted in triplicate, and 250,000 to 350,000 cells per subset were placed directly into RLT lysis buffer. Naive CD8+ T cells were defined stringently as CD45RO-CCR7+CD27+CD95- to exclude memory contaminants. Peripheral blood mononuclear cells were isolated from buffy coats using standard density gradient centrifugation. Naive CXCR3-negative and CXCR3-positive CD8+ T cells were flow-sorted using a FACSAria III. Total RNA was extracted from sorted cells using an RNeasy Mini Kit. Results the study describes overall, beyond this receptor: Because surface CD5, which is linked to self-reactivity in mice, was comparable between the naive subsets, TCR interaction strength was also inferred from TRB CDR3 physicochemical properties. Within the same donor, TRBV-TRBJ usage looked similar between naive CXCR3-negative and CXCR3-positive cells, but memory cells had distinct patterns. CXCR3 expression partially decreased after cryopreservation, so most assays used freshly isolated PBMCs. Compared with CXCR3-negative naive cells, CXCR3-positive naive cells had TRB CDR3s with higher hydrophobicity (lower Kidera factor 4), lower energy, and higher strength and volume indices. Comparably high repertoire diversity was found in both naive subsets, whereas much lower repertoire diversity was found in memory CD8+ T cells.

About this clonotype: Its specific antigen is unknown.

The germline V gene encodes CDR1 MNHEY and CDR2 SMNVEV (reference sequence). Taken from cysteine to phenylalanine, the CDR3 has 15 residues. DNA is not on record. Sequencing used a NextSeq 550. The Human TCR Profiling Kit (MiLaboratory) was used to make UMI-labeled 5' RACE TRB cDNA libraries. cDNA synthesis used the entire amount of extracted RNA, and PCR amplification then used the entire amount of cDNA produced. Libraries were prepared in parallel with an identical number of PCR cycles. The original methods were these. With a minimum of two reads required per UMI, MIGEC and MiXCR pulled out about 52,000 +/- 9,100 unique UMI-labeled TRB cDNA molecules from each library. An average of roughly 40,000 +/- 10,000 functional in-frame TRB CDR3 nucleotide clonotypes without stop codons was found per library. After downsampling to 5000 UMI-labeled TRB molecules per sample, diversity metrics such as normalized Shannon-Wiener and Chao1 were calculated in VDJtools. Clonotype-size-weighted physicochemical properties of the central five CDR3 residues (interaction energy, strength, volume and Kidera factor 4) were computed in VDJtools. Reads reprocessed by TCRdb are summarized as one entry per CDR3 protein sequence, and DNA is absent. None of the V and J calls come from the authors' own analysis; TCRdb made them. This sample's table carries some 130,000 distinct CDR3 sequences. 0.59% of the sample lies in the top ten.

The chain joins TRBV27 to TRBJ2-2; TCRdb calls TRBD1, which cannot be checked without DNA. The receptor comes from a human donor in good health. Some clones in this sample may be carry-over from other donors' samples. The sample taken for sequencing was naive CXCR3+ CD8+ T cells from blood. This specimen's cell subset or site label, per the study, means: CD45RO-CCR7+CD27+CD95- naive CD8+ T cells expressing CXCR3 (TNR3+). For the CDR3, the sequence is CASSLFPENTGELFF.